This is a list of T cell receptor beta chains from one sample in a study of control samples from healthy donors and cancer patients. Sequencing was performed with immunoSEQ multiplex PCR; in TCRdb, only in-frame clones are kept and a portion is missing. The data hold roughly 98,000 clones, with approximately 95% observed a single time. The sample consisted of blood. The receptors stem from a man aged 18 to 30 in good health. Each CDR3 is given with its conserved first and last residue. Fields, in order: CDR3 length, V gene, clone size, D gene, J gene, CDR3 protein. D genes are given only for firm matches. Some rows have no size entry. The others give once, few or many, or a class for an expanded clone.

15	TRBV30	.	TRBD1	TRBJ1-1	CAWSRTGGSGTEAFF
12	TRBV20-1	.	.	TRBJ1-1	CSASRGETEAFF
13	TRBV15	few	.	TRBJ2-7	CATSRDYSYEQYF
14	TRBV5-1	.	.	TRBJ2-7	CASSFRDGVYEQYF
17	TRBV5-6	.	TRBD1	TRBJ1-1	CASSLERQGRLNTEAFF
17	TRBV4-1	.	TRBD1	TRBJ1-2	CASSQDHWTGISYGYTF
14	TRBV9	.	.	TRBJ2-7	CASSGEAGSYEQYF
15	TRBV5-1	.	.	TRBJ2-1	CASSKQPTSYNEQFF
15	TRBV24-1	.	.	TRBJ2-2	CATSPSRVNTGELFF
15	TRBV7-2	.	.	TRBJ1-3	CASSLARVWGNTIYF
13	TRBV14	.	.	TRBJ1-1	CASSQGYGTEAFF
15	TRBV2	once	.	TRBJ1-1	CASSEEGIGESEAFF
14	TRBV19	.	TRBD2	TRBJ2-1	CASSIGGHGGEQFF